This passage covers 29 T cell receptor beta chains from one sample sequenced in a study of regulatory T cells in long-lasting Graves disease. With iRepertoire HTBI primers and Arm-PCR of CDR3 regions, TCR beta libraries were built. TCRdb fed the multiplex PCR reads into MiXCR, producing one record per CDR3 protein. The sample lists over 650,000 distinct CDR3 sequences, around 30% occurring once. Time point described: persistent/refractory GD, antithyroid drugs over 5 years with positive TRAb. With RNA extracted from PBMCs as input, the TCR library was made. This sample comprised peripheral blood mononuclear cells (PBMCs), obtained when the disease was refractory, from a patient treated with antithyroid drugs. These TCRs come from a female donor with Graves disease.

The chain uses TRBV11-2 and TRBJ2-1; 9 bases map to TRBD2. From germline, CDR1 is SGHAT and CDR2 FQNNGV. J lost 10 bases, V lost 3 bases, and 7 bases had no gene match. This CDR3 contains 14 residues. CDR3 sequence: CASSFGTSRREQFF. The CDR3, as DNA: TGTGCCAGCAGCTTCGGGACTAGCCGAAGGGAGCAGTTCTTC.

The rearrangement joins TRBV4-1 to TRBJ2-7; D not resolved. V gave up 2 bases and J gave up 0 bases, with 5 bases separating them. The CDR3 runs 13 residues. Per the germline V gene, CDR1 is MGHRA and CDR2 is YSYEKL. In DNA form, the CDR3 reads TGCGCCAGCAGCCAAAGCGCCTCCTACGAGCAGTACTTC. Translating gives CASSQSASYEQYF.

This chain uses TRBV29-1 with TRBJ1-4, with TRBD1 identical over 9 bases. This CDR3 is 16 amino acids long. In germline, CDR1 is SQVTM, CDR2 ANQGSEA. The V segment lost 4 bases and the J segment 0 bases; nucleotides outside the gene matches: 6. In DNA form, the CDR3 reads TGCAGCGTTGTAGCCCGGACAGGGGCAACTAATGAAAAACTGTTTTTT. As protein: CSVVARTGATNEKLFF.

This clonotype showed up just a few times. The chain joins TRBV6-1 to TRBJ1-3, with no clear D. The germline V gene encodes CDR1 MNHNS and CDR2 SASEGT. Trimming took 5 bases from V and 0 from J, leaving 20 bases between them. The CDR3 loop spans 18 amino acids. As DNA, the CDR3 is TGTGCCAGCAGTCGTGAGGGAGCTCACTTTCTCTCTGGAAACACCATATATTTT. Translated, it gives CASSREGAHFLSGNTIYF.

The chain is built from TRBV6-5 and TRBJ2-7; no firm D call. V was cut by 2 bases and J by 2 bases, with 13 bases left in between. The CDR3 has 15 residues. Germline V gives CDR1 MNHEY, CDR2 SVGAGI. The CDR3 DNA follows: TGTGCCAGCAGTTACGGACCGATCGAGACCTACGAGCAGTACTTC. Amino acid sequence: CASSYGPIETYEQYF.

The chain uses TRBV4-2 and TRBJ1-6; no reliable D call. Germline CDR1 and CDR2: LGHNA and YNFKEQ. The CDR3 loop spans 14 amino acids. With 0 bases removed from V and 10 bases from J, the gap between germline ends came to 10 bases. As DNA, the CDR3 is TGTGCCAGCAGCCAAGATGGAAGGGAATCACCCCTCCACTTT. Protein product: CASSQDGRESPLHF.

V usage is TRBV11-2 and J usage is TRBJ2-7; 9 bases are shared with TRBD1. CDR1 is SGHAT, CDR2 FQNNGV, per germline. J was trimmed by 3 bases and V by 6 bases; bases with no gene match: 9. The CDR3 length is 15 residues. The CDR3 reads CASRILGTGRYEQYF. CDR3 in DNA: TGTGCCAGCAGAATCCTCGGGACAGGGCGCTACGAGCAGTACTTC.

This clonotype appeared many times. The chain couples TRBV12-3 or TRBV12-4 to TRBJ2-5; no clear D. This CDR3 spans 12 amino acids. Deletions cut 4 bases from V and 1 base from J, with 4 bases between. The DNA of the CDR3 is TGTGCCAGCAGTTCGGTCCAAGAGACCCAGTACTTC. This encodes CASSSVQETQYF.

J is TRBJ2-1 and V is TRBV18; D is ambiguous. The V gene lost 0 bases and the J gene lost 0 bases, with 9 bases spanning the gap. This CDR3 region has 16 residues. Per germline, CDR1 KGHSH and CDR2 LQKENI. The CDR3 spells CASSPPSLLSYNEQFF. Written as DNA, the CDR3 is TGTGCCAGCTCACCACCGTCTCTGCTCTCCTACAATGAGCAGTTCTTC.

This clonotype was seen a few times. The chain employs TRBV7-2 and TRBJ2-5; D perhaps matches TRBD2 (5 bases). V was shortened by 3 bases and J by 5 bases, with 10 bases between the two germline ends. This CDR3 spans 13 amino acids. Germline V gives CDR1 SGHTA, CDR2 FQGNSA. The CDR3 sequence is CASSFNPGETQYF. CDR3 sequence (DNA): TGTGCCAGCAGCTTCAACCCGGGGGAGACCCAGTACTTC.

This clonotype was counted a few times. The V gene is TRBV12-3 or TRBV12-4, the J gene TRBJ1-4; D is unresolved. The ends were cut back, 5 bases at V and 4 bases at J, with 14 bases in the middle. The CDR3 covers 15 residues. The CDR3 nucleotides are TGTGCCAGCAGTCCCTGGACCGCAAATAATGAAAAACTGTTTTTT. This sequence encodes CASSPWTANNEKLFF.

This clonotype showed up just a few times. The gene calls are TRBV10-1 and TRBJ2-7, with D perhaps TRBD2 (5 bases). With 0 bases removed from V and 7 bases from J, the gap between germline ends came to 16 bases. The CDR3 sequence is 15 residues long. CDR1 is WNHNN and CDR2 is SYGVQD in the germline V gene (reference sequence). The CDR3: CASSESVTNLGEQYF. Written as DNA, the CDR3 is TGCGCCAGCAGTGAGTCTGTGACTAACTTGGGGGAGCAGTACTTC.

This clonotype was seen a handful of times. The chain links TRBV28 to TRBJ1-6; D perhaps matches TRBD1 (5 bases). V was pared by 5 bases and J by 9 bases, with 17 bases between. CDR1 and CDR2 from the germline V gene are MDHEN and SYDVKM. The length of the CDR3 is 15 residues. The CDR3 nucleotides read TGTGCCAGCAGTCCCTTCAGGGTTTTTAGTTCACCCCTCCACTTT. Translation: CASSPFRVFSSPLHF. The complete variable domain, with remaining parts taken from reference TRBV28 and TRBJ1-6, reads DVKVTQSSRYLVKRTGEKVFLECVQDMDHENMFWYRQDPGLGLRLIYFSYDVKMKEKGDIPEGYSVSREKKERFSLILESASTNQTSMYLCASSPFRVFSSPLHFGNGTRLTVT.

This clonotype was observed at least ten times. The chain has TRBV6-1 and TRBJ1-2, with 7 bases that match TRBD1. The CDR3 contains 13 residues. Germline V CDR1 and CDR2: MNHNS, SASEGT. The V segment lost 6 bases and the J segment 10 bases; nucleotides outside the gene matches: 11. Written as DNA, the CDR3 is TGTGCCAGCAGAGGAAGTTGGACAGGACACTACACCTTC. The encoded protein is CASRGSWTGHYTF.

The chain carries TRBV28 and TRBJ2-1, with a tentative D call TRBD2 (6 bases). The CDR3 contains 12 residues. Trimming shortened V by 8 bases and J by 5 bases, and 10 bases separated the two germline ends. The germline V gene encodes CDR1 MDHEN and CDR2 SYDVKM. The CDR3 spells CASSPGDNEQFF. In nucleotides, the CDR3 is TGTGCCAGCTCCCCGGGGGACAATGAGCAGTTCTTC. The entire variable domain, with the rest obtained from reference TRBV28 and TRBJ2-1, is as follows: DVKVTQSSRYLVKRTGEKVFLECVQDMDHENMFWYRQDPGLGLRLIYFSYDVKMKEKGDIPEGYSVSREKKERFSLILESASTNQTSMYLCASSPGDNEQFFGPGTRLTVL.

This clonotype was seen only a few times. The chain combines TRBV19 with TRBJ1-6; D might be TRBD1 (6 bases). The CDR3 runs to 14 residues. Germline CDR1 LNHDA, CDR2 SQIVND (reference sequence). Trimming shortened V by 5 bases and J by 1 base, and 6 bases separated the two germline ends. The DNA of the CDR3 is TGTGCCAGTAGTCAGGGGTCCTATAATTCACCCCTCCACTTT. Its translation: CASSQGSYNSPLHF.

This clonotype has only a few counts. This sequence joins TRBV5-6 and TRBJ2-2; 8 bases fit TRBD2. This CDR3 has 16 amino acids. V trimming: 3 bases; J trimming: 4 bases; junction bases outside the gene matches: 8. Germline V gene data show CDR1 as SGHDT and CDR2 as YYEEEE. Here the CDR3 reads CASSYGLASTTGELFF. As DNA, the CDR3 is TGTGCCAGCAGCTACGGACTAGCATCCACCACCGGGGAGCTGTTTTTT.

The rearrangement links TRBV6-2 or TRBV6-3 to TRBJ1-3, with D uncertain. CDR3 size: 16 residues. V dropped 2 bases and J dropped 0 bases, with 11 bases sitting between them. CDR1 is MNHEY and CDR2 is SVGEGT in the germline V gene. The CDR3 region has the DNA TGTGCCAGCAGTTACAGCGGTGGTGGCTCTGGAAACACCATATATTTT. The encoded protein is CASSYSGGGSGNTIYF.

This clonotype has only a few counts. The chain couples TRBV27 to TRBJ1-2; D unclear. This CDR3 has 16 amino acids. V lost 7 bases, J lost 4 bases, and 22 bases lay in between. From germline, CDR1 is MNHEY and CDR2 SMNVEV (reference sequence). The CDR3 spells CASTSAGREKGYGYTF. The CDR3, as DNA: TGTGCCAGCACCTCTGCCGGGAGGGAGAAGGGCTATGGCTACACCTTC.

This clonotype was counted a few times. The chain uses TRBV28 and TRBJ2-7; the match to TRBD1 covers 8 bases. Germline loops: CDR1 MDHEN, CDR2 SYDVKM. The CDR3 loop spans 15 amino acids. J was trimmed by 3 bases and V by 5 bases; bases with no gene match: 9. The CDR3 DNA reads TGTGCCAGCAGTCCCCCCCGGACAGGGCTCTACGAGCAGTACTTC. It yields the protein CASSPPRTGLYEQYF.

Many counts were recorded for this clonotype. CDR3 sequence: CASSYPQGPNTEAFF. The CDR3 DNA reads TGTGCCAGCAGTTACCCCCAGGGACCGAACACTGAAGCTTTCTTT. V is TRBV6-5 and J is TRBJ1-1; D might be TRBD1 (5 bases). Trimming cost V 2 bases and J 1 base, with 11 bases left between them. The CDR3 contains 15 residues. Germline CDR1 reads MNHEY; CDR2 reads SVGAGI.

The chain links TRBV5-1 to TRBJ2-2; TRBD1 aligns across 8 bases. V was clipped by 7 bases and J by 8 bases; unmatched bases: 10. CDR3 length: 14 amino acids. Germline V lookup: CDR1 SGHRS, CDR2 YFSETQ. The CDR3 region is CASAGQGRSGELFF. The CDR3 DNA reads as TGCGCCAGCGCCGGACAGGGAAGGTCAGGGGAGCTGTTTTTT.

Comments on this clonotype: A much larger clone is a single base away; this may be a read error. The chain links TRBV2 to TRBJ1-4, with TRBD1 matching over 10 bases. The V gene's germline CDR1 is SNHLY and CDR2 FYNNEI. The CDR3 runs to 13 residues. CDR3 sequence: CTSSGTGEEKLFF. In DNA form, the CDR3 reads TGTACCAGCTCCGGGACAGGGGAAGAAAAACTGTTTTTT.

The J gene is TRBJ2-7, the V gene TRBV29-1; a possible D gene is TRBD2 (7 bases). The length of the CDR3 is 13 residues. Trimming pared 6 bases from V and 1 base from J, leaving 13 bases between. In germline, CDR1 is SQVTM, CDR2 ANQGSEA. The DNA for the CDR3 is TGCAGCGTGGGGGCGGGGGATTCCTACGAGCAGTACTTC. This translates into CSVGAGDSYEQYF.

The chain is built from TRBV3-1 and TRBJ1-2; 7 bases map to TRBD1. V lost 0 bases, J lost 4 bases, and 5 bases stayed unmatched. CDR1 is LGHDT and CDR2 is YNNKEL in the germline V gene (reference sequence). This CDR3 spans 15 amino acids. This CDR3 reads CASSQDNRGGYGYTF. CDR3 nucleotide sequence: TGTGCCAGCAGCCAAGACAACAGGGGAGGCTATGGCTACACCTTC.

The CDR3 DNA is TGTGCCAGCAGCCCCCCCGGGGGGCCGTATGGCTACACCTTC. This gives the protein CASSPPGGPYGYTF. V is TRBV12-3 or TRBV12-4 and J is TRBJ1-2, with D possibly TRBD1 on 6 matching bases. This CDR3 region has 14 residues. Trimming stripped 6 bases from V and 5 bases from J, with 16 bases between.

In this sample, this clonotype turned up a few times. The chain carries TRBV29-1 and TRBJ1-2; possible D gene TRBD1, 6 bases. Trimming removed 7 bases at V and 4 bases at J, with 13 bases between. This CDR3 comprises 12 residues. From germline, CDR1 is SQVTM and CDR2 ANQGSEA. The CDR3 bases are TGCAGCGATAATACAGGGTCCTATGGCTACACCTTC. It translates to CSDNTGSYGYTF. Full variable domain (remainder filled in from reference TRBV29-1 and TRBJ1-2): SAVISQKPSRDICQRGTSLTIQCQVDSQVTMMFWYRQQPGQSLTLIATANQGSEATYESGFVIDKFPISRPNLTFSTLTVSNMSPEDSSIYLCSDNTGSYGYTFGSGTRLTVV.

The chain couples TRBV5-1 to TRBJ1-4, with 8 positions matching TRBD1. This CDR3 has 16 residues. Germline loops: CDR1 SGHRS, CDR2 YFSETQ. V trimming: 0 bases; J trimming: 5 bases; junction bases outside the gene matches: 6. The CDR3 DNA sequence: TGCGCCAGCAGCTTGGTTTTAGGGGACAGGAATGAAAAACTGTTTTTT. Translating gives CASSLVLGDRNEKLFF.

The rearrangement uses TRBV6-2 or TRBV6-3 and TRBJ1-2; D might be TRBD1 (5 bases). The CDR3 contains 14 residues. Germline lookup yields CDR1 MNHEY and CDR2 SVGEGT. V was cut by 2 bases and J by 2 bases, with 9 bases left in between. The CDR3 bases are TGTGCCAGCAGTTACCAGGGTTTGAACTATGGCTACACCTTC. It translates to CASSYQGLNYGYTF.